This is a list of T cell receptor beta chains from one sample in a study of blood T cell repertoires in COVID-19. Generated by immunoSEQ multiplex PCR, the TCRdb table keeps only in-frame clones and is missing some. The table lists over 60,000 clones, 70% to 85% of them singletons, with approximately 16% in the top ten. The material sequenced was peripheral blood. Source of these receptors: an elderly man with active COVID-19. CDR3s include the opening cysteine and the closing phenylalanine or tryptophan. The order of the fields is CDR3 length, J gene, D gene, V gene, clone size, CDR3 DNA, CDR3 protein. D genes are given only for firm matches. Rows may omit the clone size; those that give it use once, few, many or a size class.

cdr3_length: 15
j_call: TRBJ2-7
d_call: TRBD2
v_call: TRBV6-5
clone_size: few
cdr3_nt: TGTGCCAGCAGGCAGGGAACTAGCGGTTCCTACGAGCAGTACTTC
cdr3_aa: CASRQGTSGSYEQYF

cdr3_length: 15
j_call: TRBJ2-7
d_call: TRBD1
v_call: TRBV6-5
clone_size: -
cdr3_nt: TGTGCCAGCAGTTACTCTAGACAGGGGGGATACGAGCAGTACTTC
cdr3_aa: CASSYSRQGGYEQYF

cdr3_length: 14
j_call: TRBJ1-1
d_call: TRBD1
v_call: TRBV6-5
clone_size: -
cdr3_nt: TGTGCCAGCACCCAACAGGGGGCTGGGACTGAAGCTTTCTTT
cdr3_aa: CASTQQGAGTEAFF

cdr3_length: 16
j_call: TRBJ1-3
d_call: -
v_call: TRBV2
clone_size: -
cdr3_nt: TGTGCCAGCGCATCAGTTGGGGCGCTCTCTGGAAACACCATATATTTT
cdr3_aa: CASASVGALSGNTIYF

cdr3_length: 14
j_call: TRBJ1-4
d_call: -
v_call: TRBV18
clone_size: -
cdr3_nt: TGTGCCAGCTCACCGCGGAGGGGAGGAGAAAAACTGTTTTTT
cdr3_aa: CASSPRRGGEKLFF

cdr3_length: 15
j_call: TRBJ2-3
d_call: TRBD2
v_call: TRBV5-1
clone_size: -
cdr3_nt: TGCGCCAGCAGCTTGGAGACTAGCGCGCGAGATACGCAGTATTTT
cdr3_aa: CASSLETSARDTQYF

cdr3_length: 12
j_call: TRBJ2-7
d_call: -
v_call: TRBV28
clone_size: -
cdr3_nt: TGTGCCAGCAGCCAAATCCGGTACGAGCAGTACTTC
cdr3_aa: CASSQIRYEQYF

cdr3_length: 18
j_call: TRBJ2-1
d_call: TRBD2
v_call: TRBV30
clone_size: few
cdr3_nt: TGTGCCTGGAGTGTACTCTCTAGCGGGAGAAGCTCCTACAATGAGCAGTTCTTC
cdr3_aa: CAWSVLSSGRSSYNEQFF

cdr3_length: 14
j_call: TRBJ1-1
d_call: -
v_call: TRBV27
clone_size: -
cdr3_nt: TGTGCCAGCAGTTTAGGGGGCTTGAACACTGAAGCTTTCTTT
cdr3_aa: CASSLGGLNTEAFF

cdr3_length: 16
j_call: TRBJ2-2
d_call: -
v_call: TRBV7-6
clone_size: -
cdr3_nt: TGTGCCAGCAGCTTAGCGGGGGCCGAGGTTCCCGGGGAGCTGTTTTTT
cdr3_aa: CASSLAGAEVPGELFF

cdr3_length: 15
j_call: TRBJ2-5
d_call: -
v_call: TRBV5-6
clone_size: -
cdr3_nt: TGTGCCAGCAGCTTGGCCCCAGGCTCCCAAGAGACCCAGTACTTC
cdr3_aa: CASSLAPGSQETQYF

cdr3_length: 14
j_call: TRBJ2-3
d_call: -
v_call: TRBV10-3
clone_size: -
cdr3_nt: TGTGCCATCAGTGAACAGGGAAACACAGATACGCAGTATTTT
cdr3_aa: CAISEQGNTDTQYF

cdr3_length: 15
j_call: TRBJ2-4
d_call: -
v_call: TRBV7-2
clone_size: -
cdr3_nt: TGTGCCAGCTCCCCACCTGTACTAGCCAAAAACATTCAGTACTTC
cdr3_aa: CASSPPVLAKNIQYF

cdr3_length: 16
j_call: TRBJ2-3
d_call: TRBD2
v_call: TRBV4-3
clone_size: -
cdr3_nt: TGCGCCAGCAGCCAAGGGACTAGCGGGAGTACAGATACGCAGTATTTT
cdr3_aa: CASSQGTSGSTDTQYF

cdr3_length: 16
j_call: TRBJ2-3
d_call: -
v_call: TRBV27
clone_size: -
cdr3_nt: TGTGCCAGCAGTCCCCGGGGGGCGGGAGTGGGAGATACGCAGTATTTT
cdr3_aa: CASSPRGAGVGDTQYF

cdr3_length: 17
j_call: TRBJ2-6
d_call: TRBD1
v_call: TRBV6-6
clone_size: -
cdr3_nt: TGTGCCAGCAGCCGATCAGGGGGAACTTCTGGGGCCAACGTCCTGACTTTC
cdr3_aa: CASSRSGGTSGANVLTF

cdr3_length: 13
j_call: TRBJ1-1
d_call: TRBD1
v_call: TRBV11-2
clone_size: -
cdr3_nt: TGTGCCAGCAGCTTAGTGACAGGGGCTGAAGCTTTCTTT
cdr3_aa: CASSLVTGAEAFF

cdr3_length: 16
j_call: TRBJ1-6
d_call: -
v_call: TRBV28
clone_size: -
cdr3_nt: TGTGCCAGCAGTTTAAGGGAACAGGAATATAATTCACCCCTCCACTTT
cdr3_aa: CASSLREQEYNSPLHF

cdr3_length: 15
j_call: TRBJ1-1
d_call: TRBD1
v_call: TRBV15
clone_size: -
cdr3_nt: TGTGCCACCAGCAGCCGGACAGGGGTGAACACTGAAGCTTTCTTT
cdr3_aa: CATSSRTGVNTEAFF

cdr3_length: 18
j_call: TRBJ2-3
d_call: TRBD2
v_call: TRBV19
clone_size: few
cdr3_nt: TGTGCCAGTAGTGAGACCGGGACTAGCGGGAGGGGGTCAGATACGCAGTATTTT
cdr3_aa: CASSETGTSGRGSDTQYF

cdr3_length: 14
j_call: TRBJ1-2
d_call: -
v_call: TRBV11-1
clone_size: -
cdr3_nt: TGTGCCAGCAGCTTAGGGCAGACCACGGGTGGCTACACCTTC
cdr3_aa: CASSLGQTTGGYTF

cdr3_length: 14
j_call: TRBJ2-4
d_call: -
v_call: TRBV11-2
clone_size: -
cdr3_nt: TGTGCCAGCAGCTTAGGTCAGGGCTGGAACATTCAGTACTTC
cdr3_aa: CASSLGQGWNIQYF

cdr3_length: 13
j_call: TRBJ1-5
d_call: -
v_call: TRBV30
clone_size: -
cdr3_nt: TGTGCCTGGAGCGGACAGTCGGATCAGCCCCAGCATTTT
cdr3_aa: CAWSGQSDQPQHF

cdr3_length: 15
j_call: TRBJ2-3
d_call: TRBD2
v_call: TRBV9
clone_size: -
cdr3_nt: TGTGCCAGCAGCTCTGGCGGGAGAGGCACAGATACGCAGTATTTT
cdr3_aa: CASSSGGRGTDTQYF

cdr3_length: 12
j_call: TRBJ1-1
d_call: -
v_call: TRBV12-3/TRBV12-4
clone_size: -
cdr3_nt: TGTGCCAGCTCGGACAGCCACACTGAAGCTTTCTTT
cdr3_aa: CASSDSHTEAFF

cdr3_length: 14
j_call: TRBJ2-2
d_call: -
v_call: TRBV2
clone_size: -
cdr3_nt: TGTGCCAGCCGATCGGGGGGCGAGACCGGGGAGCTGTTTTTT
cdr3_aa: CASRSGGETGELFF

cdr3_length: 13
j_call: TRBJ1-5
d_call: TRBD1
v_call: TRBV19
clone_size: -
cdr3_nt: TGTGCCAGCACGAGACAGGGTAATCAGCCCCAGCATTTT
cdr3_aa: CASTRQGNQPQHF

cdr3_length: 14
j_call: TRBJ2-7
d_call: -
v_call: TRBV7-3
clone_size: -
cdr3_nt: TGTGCCAGCAGTACGACTGAGAGCTCCTACGAGCAGTACTTC
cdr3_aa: CASSTTESSYEQYF

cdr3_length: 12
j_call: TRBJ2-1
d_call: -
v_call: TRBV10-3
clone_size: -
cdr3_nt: TGTGCCATCAGTGAGTCGGTCCTAGAGCAGTTCTTC
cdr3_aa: CAISESVLEQFF

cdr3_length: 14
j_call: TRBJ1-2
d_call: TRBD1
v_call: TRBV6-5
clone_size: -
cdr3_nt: TGTGCCAGCAGACCTGACAGGGGAAACTATGGCTACACCTTC
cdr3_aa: CASRPDRGNYGYTF

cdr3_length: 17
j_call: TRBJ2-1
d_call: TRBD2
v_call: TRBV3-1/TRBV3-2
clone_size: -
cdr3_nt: TGTGCCAGCAGCCAAGAAATACTAGCGGGTCCTTACAATGAGCAGTTCTTC
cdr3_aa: CASSQEILAGPYNEQFF